This TCR beta chain stems from a study of T cell responses to AZD1222 COVID-19 vaccine. Repertoires were generated with immunoSEQ multiplex PCR, while TCRdb's copy carries only in-frame clones and drops some. The data hold fewer than 150,000 clones, with more than 85% observed a single time. Concerning this clone: Its matching antigen is unknown.

Study outcomes and limitations: Spike regions recognized by vaccine-associated CD4 TCRs spanned the protein, led by 160-218 and 743-854.

The material sequenced was peripheral blood, taken on day 0 of AZD1222 vaccination. This clonotype originated in an adult in good health.

The CDR3 loop is CASSLTQGAEFTEAFF. The DNA for the CDR3 is TGTGCCAGCAGCTTGACACAGGGAGCCGAATTCACTGAAGCTTTCTTT. The chain has TRBV5-5 and TRBJ1-1; weak D call: TRBD1 (6 bases). This CDR3 region has 16 residues. Germline CDR1 is SGHKS and CDR2 is YYEKEE (reference sequence). Trimming took 1 base from V and 4 from J, leaving 17 bases between them.